The clone carrying this TCR beta chain was seen more than once but under ten times. Its specificity is unknown. Gene names follow the mouse nomenclature. Sequencing ends 1 residue short of the CDR3 end; the germline J gene provides the rest. This sample is part of a study of tissue T cells after allogeneic stem cell transplantation. General observations from the study: Which tissue TCRs were alloreactive or antigen-specific was not determined. Some clones might be persisting host cells. In patients and mice, blood and spleen missed much of tissue repertoire. TCR repertoires tracked anatomic similarity, regardless of disease or transplant status.

V dropped 6 bases and J dropped 2 bases, with 14 bases sitting between them. The germline V gene has CDR1 SNHLY and CDR2 FYNGKV (reference sequence). The CDR3 has 15 residues. CDR3 sequences, V/J genes, frequencies and template counts came from survey-depth TCRbeta sequencing. Here immunoSEQ multiplex PCR was the method, and the copy in TCRdb shows in-frame clones only, minus some. The repertoire holds about 50,000 clones, with about 73% as singletons. J is TRBJ2-1 and V is TRBV3; tentatively, D is TRBD1 or TRBD2 (6 bases each). The sample was sorted cells pooled from one or two spleens. This clonotype originated in a pool of C57BL/6 mice in good health. The CDR3 DNA, read in part, is TGTGCCAGCAGTCCCGGGGGCGCGGACTATGCTGAGCAGTTC. It translates to CASSPGGADYAEQF. The complete CDR3 sequence is CASSPGGADYAEQFF.